The rows below give T cell receptor beta chains drawn from one sample of a study of T cell therapy after organ transplantation. Clones were sequenced by immunoSEQ multiplex PCR, and TCRdb holds only the in-frame ones, with some missing. This table has 40,000 to 60,000 clones, roughly 93% appearing once. These receptors' targets are unknown. This material consisted of CD8+ T cells from blood, taken before autologous CMV-specific T cell therapy. These receptors were obtained from a human patient who had received a solid organ transplant and had CMV disease. Each CDR3 is given with its conserved first and last residue. Fields, in order: CDR3 length, V gene, clone size, J gene, D gene, CDR3 DNA, CDR3 protein. The D gene is left open where the match is weak. Only some rows state a clone size, as once, few, many or a class for expanded clones.

len: 12; v_gene: TRBV30; abundance: .; j_gene: TRBJ1-2; d_gene: .; CDR3nt: TGTGCCTGGAGTGTAACAGGCTATGGCTACACCTTC; CDR3aa: CAWSVTGYGYTF
len: 15; v_gene: TRBV6-5; abundance: .; j_gene: TRBJ1-3; d_gene: .; CDR3nt: TGTGCCAGCAGTTACGGGCAGTCCGAGAAAGACACCATATATTTT; CDR3aa: CASSYGQSEKDTIYF
len: 16; v_gene: TRBV10-2; abundance: .; j_gene: TRBJ1-5; d_gene: TRBD1; CDR3nt: TGCGCCAGCAGTGAGGCCCACAGGGGCGCCAATCAGCCCCAGCATTTT; CDR3aa: CASSEAHRGANQPQHF
len: 15; v_gene: TRBV27; abundance: .; j_gene: TRBJ1-2; d_gene: TRBD1; CDR3nt: TGTGCCAGCAGTGCAACAGGGGGCCCTAACTATGGCTACACCTTC; CDR3aa: CASSATGGPNYGYTF
len: 17; v_gene: TRBV13; abundance: .; j_gene: TRBJ2-3; d_gene: TRBD2; CDR3nt: TGTGCCAGCAGCTCGGCCGGGACTAGCGGGTCTACAGATACGCAGTATTTT; CDR3aa: CASSSAGTSGSTDTQYF
len: 15; v_gene: TRBV4-1; abundance: .; j_gene: TRBJ2-7; d_gene: .; CDR3nt: TGCGCCAGCAGCCAAGATTCGGGGTCCTCCTACGAGCAGTACTTC; CDR3aa: CASSQDSGSSYEQYF
len: 15; v_gene: TRBV29-1; abundance: .; j_gene: TRBJ2-1; d_gene: TRBD1; CDR3nt: TGCAGCGTTGACGACGACAGGGGGGCATACAATGAGCAGTTCTTC; CDR3aa: CSVDDDRGAYNEQFF
len: 12; v_gene: TRBV30; abundance: .; j_gene: TRBJ1-2; d_gene: .; CDR3nt: TGTGCCTGGACAGGGGCGATCTATGGCTACACCTTC; CDR3aa: CAWTGAIYGYTF
len: 11; v_gene: TRBV20-1; abundance: .; j_gene: TRBJ2-7; d_gene: .; CDR3nt: TGCAGTGCTAGAGTGGTGAGGGAGCAGTACTTC; CDR3aa: CSARVVREQYF
len: 17; v_gene: TRBV4-2; abundance: .; j_gene: TRBJ1-3; d_gene: .; CDR3nt: TGTGCCAGCAGCCCCCTAACCCTTGACACTATTGGAAACACCATATATTTT; CDR3aa: CASSPLTLDTIGNTIYF
len: 16; v_gene: TRBV5-1; abundance: .; j_gene: TRBJ2-1; d_gene: TRBD2; CDR3nt: TGCGCCAGCAGCTTTCCACTAGCGGGAGTCTCTAATGAGCAGTTCTTC; CDR3aa: CASSFPLAGVSNEQFF
len: 14; v_gene: TRBV14; abundance: .; j_gene: TRBJ2-7; d_gene: .; CDR3nt: TGTGCCAGCAGCGAAACCCAGGGGACCGACGAGCAGTACTTC; CDR3aa: CASSETQGTDEQYF
len: 11; v_gene: TRBV25-1; abundance: .; j_gene: TRBJ2-1; d_gene: .; CDR3nt: TGTGCCAGCAGGCTAGGTTATGAGCAGTTCTTC; CDR3aa: CASRLGYEQFF
len: 14; v_gene: TRBV6-6; abundance: .; j_gene: TRBJ1-2; d_gene: .; CDR3nt: TGTGCCAGCACCCCAGGACAGATAAACTATGGCTACACCTTC; CDR3aa: CASTPGQINYGYTF
len: 14; v_gene: TRBV5-6; abundance: .; j_gene: TRBJ1-5; d_gene: .; CDR3nt: TGTGCCAGCAGCTATGGGGGCGCGGGTCAGCCCCAGCATTTT; CDR3aa: CASSYGGAGQPQHF
len: 15; v_gene: TRBV6-6; abundance: few; j_gene: TRBJ2-2; d_gene: .; CDR3nt: TGTGCCAGCAGTTACGACGGACAGAACACCGGGGAGCTGTTTTTT; CDR3aa: CASSYDGQNTGELFF
len: 13; v_gene: TRBV27; abundance: .; j_gene: TRBJ1-2; d_gene: .; CDR3nt: TGTGCCAGCAGACTAGGACCCCACTATGGCTACACCTTC; CDR3aa: CASRLGPHYGYTF